Presented here are 20 T cell receptor beta chains from one specimen sequenced in a study of blood T cell repertoires in COVID-19. The table came from immunoSEQ multiplex PCR; TCRdb's copy has only in-frame clones and leaves some out. The sample consists of roughly 340,000 clones, roughly 86% of them appearing once. The source material was PBMCs or T cells enriched from blood (not recorded which). The source of these receptors is a man aged 40-55 years in a cohort exposed to, infected with or recovered from COVID-19 (not recorded which).

The chain uses TRBV4-1 and TRBJ1-2, with D possibly TRBD1 on 6 matching bases. Germline V CDR1 and CDR2: MGHRA, YSYEKL. The CDR3 totals 14 residues. Trimming cost V 3 bases and J 3 bases, with 11 bases left between them. The CDR3 loop is CASSHATGYYGYTF. CDR3 coding DNA: TGCGCCAGCAGCCATGCTACAGGGTACTATGGCTACACCTTC.

The rearrangement joins TRBV28 to TRBJ1-2; 7 bases line up with TRBD1. The CDR3 is made up of 14 amino acids. Germline assignment: CDR1 MDHEN and CDR2 SYDVKM. Trimming cost V 6 bases and J 2 bases; bases outside gene matches: 6. The CDR3 here is CASRIIRGNYGYTF. The CDR3 DNA is TGTGCCAGCAGAATCATCAGGGGGAACTATGGCTACACCTTC.

This chain links TRBV18 with TRBJ2-1; 9 nucleotides line up with TRBD1. CDR3 length: 14 residues. Germline CDR1 KGHSH, CDR2 LQKENI. Trimming took 5 bases from V and 5 from J; bases not matched to a gene: 4. CDR3 in amino acids: CASSTGQGNNEQFF. Here the CDR3 DNA reads TGTGCCAGCTCAACGGGACAGGGCAACAATGAGCAGTTCTTC.

This clone appeared a single time. The chain joins TRBV2 to TRBJ1-5; 7 nucleotides line up with TRBD1. The CDR3 is made up of 14 amino acids. J was trimmed by 2 bases and V by 8 bases; bases with no gene match: 6. Per the germline V gene, CDR1 is SNHLY and CDR2 is FYNNEI. CDR3 sequence (DNA): TGTGCCAGCGACCGACAGGGAGGCAATCAGCCCCAGCATTTT. Translation gives CASDRQGGNQPQHF. The complete variable domain, with remaining parts taken from reference TRBV2 and TRBJ1-5, reads EPEVTQTPSHQVTQMGQEVILRCVPISNHLYFYWYRQILGQKVEFLVSFYNNEISEKSEIFDDQFSVERPDGSNFTLKIRSTKLEDSAMYFCASDRQGGNQPQHFGDGTRLSIL.

The chain carries TRBV30 and TRBJ2-3; 10 bases agree with TRBD2. The CDR3 sequence is 13 residues long. V lost 5 bases to trimming and J lost 1 base; unmatched junction nucleotides: 0. The V gene's germline CDR1 is GTSNPN and CDR2 SVGIG (reference sequence). As DNA, the CDR3 is TGTGCCTGGGGGACTAGCGGCACAGATACGCAGTATTTT. The encoded protein is CAWGTSGTDTQYF.

This chain joins TRBV10-3 and TRBJ1-2; TRBD1 matches 7 bases. The trim removed 4 bases at V and 5 bases at J, leaving 10 bases unmatched. The CDR3 consists of 15 residues. The germline V gene has CDR1 ENHRY and CDR2 SYGVKD. Here the CDR3 reads CAISGGTENLYGYTF. The CDR3 DNA follows: TGTGCCATCAGTGGAGGGACAGAGAATTTATATGGCTACACCTTC.

The chain is built from TRBV18 and TRBJ1-1; D might be TRBD1 (5 bases). V lost 7 bases and J 3 bases, leaving 12 bases between the germline ends. The CDR3 covers 13 residues. The germline gives CDR1 KGHSH, CDR2 LQKENI. The CDR3 spells CASCGQGDTEAFF. The CDR3 bases are TGTGCCAGCTGTGGACAAGGGGACACTGAAGCTTTCTTT.

V gene TRBV10-3 combines with J gene TRBJ2-5; tentative D call: TRBD1 (7 bases). Trimming stripped 10 bases from V and 5 bases from J, with 17 bases between. CDR3 length: 13 residues. Germline CDR1 ENHRY, CDR2 SYGVKD. The CDR3 sequence is CATAPTGRETQYF. CDR3 sequence (DNA): TGTGCCACCGCACCGACAGGGAGGGAGACCCAGTACTTC.

The V call is TRBV7-9, the J call TRBJ2-5; the match to TRBD1 covers 10 bases. The CDR3 has 16 residues. V gave up 5 bases and J gave up 5 bases; unmatched junction bases: 11. CDR1 is SEHNR and CDR2 is FQNEAQ in the germline V gene (reference sequence). The CDR3 bases are TGTGCCAGCAGCCGCGACAGGGGGCGATTTCGGGAGACCCAGTACTTC. Translating it yields CASSRDRGRFRETQYF. Combining the CDR3 with reference TRBV7-9 and TRBJ2-5 gives the whole variable domain DTGVSQNPRHKITKRGQNVTFRCDPISEHNRLYWYRQTLGQGPEFLTYFQNEAQLEKSRLLSDRFSAERPKGSFSTLEIQRTEQGDSAMYLCASSRDRGRFRETQYFGPGTRLLVL.

Here the CDR3 reads CASRLAPGGYNEQFF. CDR3 coding DNA: TGTGCCAGCAGACTCGCCCCAGGGGGGTACAATGAGCAGTTCTTC. This chain connects TRBV6-5 to TRBJ2-1; TRBD1 might be the D (7 bases). Germline loops: CDR1 MNHEY, CDR2 SVGAGI. V was shortened by 6 bases and J by 4 bases, with 16 bases between the two germline ends. The length of the CDR3 is 15 residues.

This clone was seen once. This chain joins TRBV3-1 (or the pseudogene TRBV3-2) and TRBJ1-6; D unresolved. Germline V lookup: CDR1 LGHDT, CDR2 YNNKEL (reference sequence). The V and J ends lost 1 base and 9 bases respectively, with 7 bases between them. This CDR3 spans 13 amino acids. Here the CDR3 reads CASSQGKLSPLHF. The CDR3 DNA reads TGTGCCAGCAGCCAAGGCAAACTTTCACCCCTCCACTTT.

This clone came up a few times. The chain uses TRBV6-1 and TRBJ1-4; D is perhaps TRBD1 (5 bases). This CDR3 contains 15 residues. Between the trimmed V and J ends, which lost 0 bases and 3 bases, there was a span of 8 bases. The germline CDR1 and CDR2 sequences are MNHNS and SASEGT. CDR3 in DNA: TGTGCCAGCAGTGAAGCGCAGGGTTCTAATGAAAAACTGTTTTTT. Protein product: CASSEAQGSNEKLFF.

V gene TRBV28 combines with J gene TRBJ1-2; maybe TRBD1 (5 bases). V shed 8 bases and J shed 4 bases, with 17 bases lying between them. The CDR3 has 14 residues. Germline V gene data show CDR1 as MDHEN and CDR2 as SYDVKM. CDR3 DNA sequence: TGTGCCAGCTCTATTCAGGGTCCTCTCTATGGCTACACCTTC. Encoded protein: CASSIQGPLYGYTF.

This rearrangement joins TRBV19 to TRBJ1-3; D is uncertain. Trimming took 8 bases from V and 2 from J, leaving 10 bases between them. Germline V lookup: CDR1 LNHDA, CDR2 SQIVND (reference sequence). The CDR3 is 13 amino acids. The CDR3 region has the DNA TGTGCCAGTGACCACGGGGCTGGAAACACCATATATTTT. Residues: CASDHGAGNTIYF.

J is TRBJ2-3 and V is TRBV29-1; perhaps TRBD1 as D (6 bases). Between the trimmed V and J ends, which lost 7 bases and 4 bases, there was a span of 12 bases. CDR1 and CDR2 from the germline V gene are SQVTM and ANQGSEA. The CDR3 spans 12 residues. CDR3 in DNA: TGCAGCGCAGGGACACCGCCAGATACGCAGTATTTT. This codes for CSAGTPPDTQYF.

The chain couples TRBV27 to TRBJ1-3, with D possibly TRBD1 on 6 matching bases. The CDR3 contains 15 residues. V lost 0 bases and J 5 bases, leaving 11 bases between the germline ends. In germline, CDR1 is MNHEY, CDR2 SMNVEV (reference sequence). CDR3 sequence (DNA): TGTGCCAGCAGTTTATCGAGACAGGAGAGAAACACCATATATTTT. Translation: CASSLSRQERNTIYF.

Only one count was recorded for this clone. The rearrangement joins TRBV7-9 to TRBJ1-5; no reliable D call. The germline V gene encodes CDR1 SEHNR and CDR2 FQNEAQ (reference sequence). CDR3 size: 15 residues. Deletions cut 5 bases from V and 5 bases from J, with 16 bases between. In nucleotides, the CDR3 is TGTGCCAGCAGCCTTGAACGGGGTTTGGATCAGCCCCAGCATTTT. As protein: CASSLERGLDQPQHF.

The chain carries TRBV3-1 (or the pseudogene TRBV3-2) and TRBJ2-5, with 8 positions matching TRBD2. CDR3 length: 16 residues. The germline CDR1 and CDR2 sequences are LGHDT and YNNKEL (reference sequence). V lost 0 bases, J lost 5 bases, and 8 bases stayed unmatched. The CDR3 coding sequence is TGTGCCAGCAGCCAAGATTCGGCGGGAGGCCGGGAGACCCAGTACTTC. It encodes CASSQDSAGGRETQYF.

The count of this clone is one. The chain combines TRBV20-1 with TRBJ1-5; TRBD1 matches at 7 bases. Germline CDR1 reads DFQATT; CDR2 reads SNEGSKA (reference sequence). CDR3 length: 11 residues. Trimming at V came to 5 bases and at J to 7 bases, leaving 2 bases not matched to a gene. Written as DNA, the CDR3 is TGCAGTGCTGAACAGGGGCAGCCCCAGCATTTT. Translating it yields CSAEQGQPQHF.

The rearrangement uses TRBV25-1 and TRBJ2-7, with 9 positions matching TRBD2. The trim removed 6 bases at V and 2 bases at J, leaving 2 bases unmatched. Per the germline V gene, CDR1 is MGHDK and CDR2 is SYGVNS. There are 13 residues in the CDR3. The CDR3 nucleotides read TGTGCCAGCAGGCCTAGCGGGACCTACGAGCAGTACTTC. It specifies CASRPSGTYEQYF.